This is a list of T cell receptor beta chains from one sample in a study of T-cell memory formation after mild COVID-19. TCRdb fed the 5' RACE reads into MiXCR, producing one record per CDR3 protein. The table lists 98,000 or so distinct CDR3 sequences, roughly a sixth of them singletons, with less than 6% in the top ten. The sample was PBMCs or a T cell subset sorted from them (not recorded which). These receptors were taken from a man in his late teens or twenties who had mild COVID-19 (a few samples of this study predate the infection). Cell type and time point are not known. Both conserved end residues are part of each CDR3. The order of the fields is CDR3 DNA, CDR3 protein, J gene, D gene, V gene, clone size. D genes are given only for firm matches. Size is stated for part of the rows, as once, few or many counts, or as a class when the clone is expanded.

cdr3_nt: TGTGCCAGCAGCTTTCGAGGTGGGGAAGGCTACACCTTC
cdr3_aa: CASSFRGGEGYTF
j_call: TRBJ1-2
d_call: NA
v_call: TRBV5-6
clone_size: few

cdr3_nt: TGTGCCAGCAGCTTACAGGTCCCTAGCACAGATACGCAGTATTTT
cdr3_aa: CASSLQVPSTDTQYF
j_call: TRBJ2-3
d_call: NA
v_call: TRBV7-2
clone_size: NA

cdr3_nt: TGTGCCAGCAGCCTGGGGCGGGGGGGCAACAATGAGCAGTTCTTC
cdr3_aa: CASSLGRGGNNEQFF
j_call: TRBJ2-1
d_call: TRBD2
v_call: TRBV11-3
clone_size: once

cdr3_nt: TGTGCCAGCAGCATGCCTAGCACAGATACGCAGTATTTT
cdr3_aa: CASSMPSTDTQYF
j_call: TRBJ2-3
d_call: NA
v_call: TRBV7-9
clone_size: many

cdr3_nt: TGTGCCAGCAGTTTCTTGGGCCCTAACTATGGCTACACCTTC
cdr3_aa: CASSFLGPNYGYTF
j_call: TRBJ1-2
d_call: NA
v_call: TRBV12-3/TRBV12-4
clone_size: NA

cdr3_nt: TGCAGCGTTGAAGAGGGGCAGGGGCAACGGCAGTTCTTC
cdr3_aa: CSVEEGQGQRQFF
j_call: TRBJ2-1
d_call: NA
v_call: TRBV29-1
clone_size: few

cdr3_nt: TGTGCCAGCAGTGAAAGTAGTGCGAACACCGGGGAGCTGTTTTTT
cdr3_aa: CASSESSANTGELFF
j_call: TRBJ2-2
d_call: NA
v_call: TRBV2
clone_size: few

cdr3_nt: TGTGCCAGCTCACCGTCCGGGCAGGGGTATGGCTACACCTTC
cdr3_aa: CASSPSGQGYGYTF
j_call: TRBJ1-2
d_call: NA
v_call: TRBV18
clone_size: NA

cdr3_nt: TGTGCCAGCAGCCCGACTAGCGGCTACGAGCAGTACTTC
cdr3_aa: CASSPTSGYEQYF
j_call: TRBJ2-7
d_call: TRBD2
v_call: TRBV12-3/TRBV12-4
clone_size: NA

cdr3_nt: TGTGCCAGCAGCCCCCGGACAGGGGCCTACAATGAGCAGTTCTTC
cdr3_aa: CASSPRTGAYNEQFF
j_call: TRBJ2-1
d_call: TRBD1
v_call: TRBV11-2
clone_size: many

cdr3_nt: TGTGCCAGCAGCAGGGCTGTAGAGACCCAGTACTTC
cdr3_aa: CASSRAVETQYF
j_call: TRBJ2-5
d_call: NA
v_call: TRBV7-9
clone_size: few

cdr3_nt: TGTGCCAGCAGCCTAGGACGTTACAGGGAGTATCAGCCCCAGCATTTT
cdr3_aa: CASSLGRYREYQPQHF
j_call: TRBJ1-5
d_call: NA
v_call: TRBV7-2
clone_size: NA

cdr3_nt: TGCAGCATACCCGGTGCAGGGTCAAGTCAGCCCCAGCATTTT
cdr3_aa: CSIPGAGSSQPQHF
j_call: TRBJ1-5
d_call: NA
v_call: TRBV29-1
clone_size: NA

cdr3_nt: TGTGCCAGCAGGGGAACAGGGGGCACAGATACGCAGTATTTT
cdr3_aa: CASRGTGGTDTQYF
j_call: TRBJ2-3
d_call: TRBD1
v_call: TRBV7-8
clone_size: few

cdr3_nt: TGCGCCAGCAGCGCGACAGGGGGCGCGGGGACTGAAGCTTTCTTT
cdr3_aa: CASSATGGAGTEAFF
j_call: TRBJ1-1
d_call: TRBD1
v_call: TRBV5-1
clone_size: few

cdr3_nt: TGCAGTGCTGTGGTTAACTATGGCTACACCTTC
cdr3_aa: CSAVVNYGYTF
j_call: TRBJ1-2
d_call: NA
v_call: TRBV20-1
clone_size: few

cdr3_nt: TGTGCCAGCAGTTCCCTCATTTCGGGACAGGTTGAAAAACTGTTTTTT
cdr3_aa: CASSSLISGQVEKLFF
j_call: TRBJ1-4
d_call: TRBD1
v_call: TRBV27
clone_size: few

cdr3_nt: TGCAGTGCTAGAGATCCAGGGCGGGTCTCAGAGACCCAGTACTTC
cdr3_aa: CSARDPGRVSETQYF
j_call: TRBJ2-5
d_call: NA
v_call: TRBV20-1
clone_size: few

cdr3_nt: TGTGCCAGCAGTCGACAGGGGGCCAAGGAGACCCAGTACTTC
cdr3_aa: CASSRQGAKETQYF
j_call: TRBJ2-5
d_call: TRBD1
v_call: TRBV7-2
clone_size: few

cdr3_nt: TGTGCCAGCAGTTACTCGAGGCAGGGACCCTACGAGCAGTACTTC
cdr3_aa: CASSYSRQGPYEQYF
j_call: TRBJ2-7
d_call: NA
v_call: TRBV6-5
clone_size: few

cdr3_nt: TGTGCCAGCAGTTACTCGATGCGGGGGGCGCAAAACAATGAGCAGTTCTTC
cdr3_aa: CASSYSMRGAQNNEQFF
j_call: TRBJ2-1
d_call: TRBD2
v_call: TRBV6-2/TRBV6-3
clone_size: few

cdr3_nt: TGCGCCAGCAGCTTGGAATCGAGCGGGGGAACAGATACGCAGTATTTT
cdr3_aa: CASSLESSGGTDTQYF
j_call: TRBJ2-3
d_call: TRBD2
v_call: TRBV5-1
clone_size: few

cdr3_nt: TGCAGCGTTGTAGGTCAGATCTCGCTTGGCTACACCTTC
cdr3_aa: CSVVGQISLGYTF
j_call: TRBJ1-2
d_call: NA
v_call: TRBV29-1
clone_size: NA

cdr3_nt: TGTGCCAGCAGTTTGGACAGGGGAATGGCAGATACGCAGTATTTT
cdr3_aa: CASSLDRGMADTQYF
j_call: TRBJ2-3
d_call: TRBD1
v_call: TRBV12-3/TRBV12-4
clone_size: few

cdr3_nt: TGTGCCAGCGCCGAAAGACTAGCGGGGAGAGGGGAGCTGTTTTTT
cdr3_aa: CASAERLAGRGELFF
j_call: TRBJ2-2
d_call: TRBD2
v_call: TRBV12-3/TRBV12-4
clone_size: few

cdr3_nt: TGCGCCAGCAGCCAAGACGTGGGAGGGACTAGTGGGGGAAATGAGCAGTTCTTC
cdr3_aa: CASSQDVGGTSGGNEQFF
j_call: TRBJ2-1
d_call: TRBD2
v_call: TRBV4-3
clone_size: NA

cdr3_nt: TGTGCCAGCAGCTTGATTCGATTGCACCGGGACAGTGGGGCTGGCTACACCTTC
cdr3_aa: CASSLIRLHRDSGAGYTF
j_call: TRBJ1-2
d_call: TRBD1
v_call: TRBV5-8
clone_size: NA

cdr3_nt: TGTGCCAGCAGCACCGTTGGCGGGGGGACAGATACGCAGTATTTT
cdr3_aa: CASSTVGGGTDTQYF
j_call: TRBJ2-3
d_call: TRBD2
v_call: TRBV7-2
clone_size: NA

cdr3_nt: TGTGCCAGCAGGGGGGTACTGGAAAAACTGTTTTTT
cdr3_aa: CASRGVLEKLFF
j_call: TRBJ1-4
d_call: NA
v_call: TRBV28
clone_size: NA

cdr3_nt: TGTGCCAGCAGGAGGGGGACAGGCACAGATACGCAGTATTTT
cdr3_aa: CASRRGTGTDTQYF
j_call: TRBJ2-3
d_call: TRBD1
v_call: TRBV25-1
clone_size: medium-sized

cdr3_nt: TGCGCCAGCAGCCATGCTTCGGTCCCGGGCACCGGGGAGCTGTTTTTT
cdr3_aa: CASSHASVPGTGELFF
j_call: TRBJ2-2
d_call: NA
v_call: TRBV4-3
clone_size: few